The 16 T cell receptor beta chains below all came from one sample that was sequenced in a study of T-cell memory formation after mild COVID-19. TCRdb reprocessed the 5' RACE reads via MiXCR and lists one record per CDR3 protein. This sample has fewer than 300,000 distinct CDR3 sequences, with 18% found just once. Sequenced material: PBMCs or a T cell subset sorted from them (not recorded which). Receptors originate from a man younger than 35 who had mild COVID-19 (a few samples of this study predate the infection). Cell type and time point are not known.

In its sample, this clonotype was seen a few times. The rearrangement joins TRBV20-1 to TRBJ2-5; D gene unclear. Germline CDR1 and CDR2: DFQATT and SNEGSKA (reference sequence). Trimming shortened V by 5 bases and J by 5 bases, and 12 bases separated the two germline ends. The CDR3 spans 12 residues. DNA of the CDR3: TGCAGTGCTGGCCCGACCTCGGAGACCCAGTACTTC. Protein product: CSAGPTSETQYF.

This clonotype was detected a few times. The rearrangement joins TRBV6-5 to TRBJ2-3; tentatively, D is TRBD1 (6 bases). The CDR3 has 15 amino acids. CDR1 and CDR2 from the germline V gene are MNHEY and SVGAGI. V lost 5 bases and J 0 bases, leaving 12 bases between the germline ends. CDR3 coding DNA: TGTGCCAGCAGTGCACAGGGTTTTAGCACAGATACGCAGTATTTT. Its protein product is CASSAQGFSTDTQYF.

The table lists this clonotype with a few counts. The chain carries TRBV4-3 and TRBJ2-7; TRBD2 might be the D (6 bases). The V end was cut by 0 bases, the J end by 4 bases, with 19 bases between. CDR3 length: 17 residues. Germline V lookup: CDR1 LGHNA, CDR2 YSLEER. CDR3 protein: CASSQERAGPIMYEQYF. CDR3 sequence (DNA): TGCGCCAGCAGCCAAGAACGTGCGGGGCCCATTATGTACGAGCAGTACTTC.

CDR3 protein: CASTTSAAGANVLTF. The CDR3 region has the DNA TGTGCCAGCACTACCTCGGCCGCTGGGGCCAACGTCCTGACTTTC. The V gene is TRBV19, the J gene TRBJ2-6; D ambiguous. The germline V and J ends were trimmed by 9 bases and 2 bases, with 14 bases remaining between them. The CDR3 sequence is 15 residues long. Germline-derived CDR1 and CDR2 are LNHDA and SQIVND (reference sequence).

The sample holds a few counts of this clonotype. This rearrangement joins TRBV5-1 to TRBJ2-6; D ambiguous. V was trimmed by 6 bases and J by 2 bases, leaving 9 bases between them. CDR1 is SGHRS and CDR2 is YFSETQ in the germline V gene. The CDR3 sequence is 14 residues long. The CDR3: CASTFNPGANVLTF. The CDR3 DNA follows: TGCGCCAGCACCTTTAATCCTGGGGCCAACGTCCTGACTTTC.

This clonotype was observed a handful of times. The rearrangement links TRBV9 to TRBJ2-1; D remains ambiguous. This CDR3 comprises 15 residues. The germline gives CDR1 SGDLS, CDR2 YYNGEE. V lost 0 bases and J 7 bases, leaving 14 bases between the germline ends. CDR3 sequence (DNA): TGTGCCAGCAGCGTAGGGCCCTCGGTCGGGAATGAGCAGTTCTTC. Translating it yields CASSVGPSVGNEQFF.

This clonotype was counted at least ten times. The chain couples TRBV7-3 to TRBJ2-2; 7 positions agree with TRBD2. The CDR3 length is 17 residues. CDR1 and CDR2 (germline): SGHTA, FQGTGA. V gave up 5 bases and J gave up 2 bases; unmatched junction bases: 11. The CDR3 DNA sequence: TGTGCCAGCAGCGACGGACGAGGGACTACCAACACCGGGGAGCTGTTTTTT. It translates to CASSDGRGTTNTGELFF.

This chain's CDR3 is CASSLADGGSDTQYF. CDR3 bases: TGCGCCAGCAGCTTGGCCGATGGGGGCTCAGATACGCAGTATTTT. This chain joins TRBV5-1 and TRBJ2-3, with D tentatively TRBD1 (6 bases). The CDR3 extends over 15 amino acids. Germline CDR1 and CDR2: SGHRS and YFSETQ. V dropped 0 bases and J dropped 4 bases, with 12 bases sitting between them.

Worth noting for this clonotype: The junction departs from the called germline gene at one end, perhaps through a read error. The V gene is TRBV5-1, the J gene TRBJ2-1; 9 nucleotides match TRBD1. The V gene's germline CDR1 is SGHRS and CDR2 YFSETQ. The CDR3 totals 13 residues. The CDR3 DNA reads TGCGCCAGCAGCTTGCGCTCTGGGACAGGGAAGTTATTC. This translates into CASSLRSGTGKLF. Complete variable domain (other parts from reference TRBV5-1 and TRBJ2-1): KAGVTQTPRYLIKTRGQQVTLSCSPISGHRSVSWYQQTPGQGLQFLFEYFSETQRNKGNFPGRFSGRQFSNSRSEMNVSTLELGDSALYLCASSLRSGTGKLFGPGTRLTVL.

Only one count was recorded for this clonotype. The genes are TRBV9 and TRBJ1-5, with a weak D call TRBD1 (6 bases). V lost 3 bases, J lost 4 bases, and 14 bases lay in between. The CDR3 extends over 15 amino acids. Germline CDR1 is SGDLS and CDR2 is YYNGEE. CDR3 coding DNA: TGTGCCAGCAGCGGGGGGGCAGGGTTAAATCAGCCCCAGCATTTT. This translates into CASSGGAGLNQPQHF.

This clonotype appeared a few times. The chain carries TRBV19 and TRBJ2-1; tentatively, D is TRBD1 or TRBD2 (6 bases each). V lost 2 bases and J 8 bases, leaving 19 bases between the germline ends. The germline V gene encodes CDR1 LNHDA and CDR2 SQIVND (reference sequence). CDR3 length: 16 amino acids. CDR3: CASSIRGAAPVYEQFF. CDR3 bases: TGTGCCAGTAGTATAAGGGGGGCGGCACCGGTCTATGAGCAGTTCTTC.

This chain connects TRBV20-1 to TRBJ1-1; D possibly corresponds to TRBD1 (6 bases). CDR1 is DFQATT and CDR2 is SNEGSKA in the germline V gene (reference sequence). CDR3 length equals 12 residues. The germline V and J ends were trimmed by 6 bases and 11 bases, with 19 bases remaining between them. CDR3 sequence (DNA): TGCAGTGCCAAGGCCCCGGGGGCTATGGCTTTCTTT. Its protein is CSAKAPGAMAFF.

The V gene is TRBV7-6, the J gene TRBJ2-6; 10 bases match TRBD1. Germline CDR1 and CDR2: SGHVS and FNYEAQ. J was trimmed by 4 bases and V by 5 bases; bases with no gene match: 5. The CDR3 extends over 16 amino acids. CDR3 nucleotide sequence: TGTGCCAGCAGCAGACAGGGGGCTGGGGGGGCCAACGTCCTGACTTTC. It is translated as CASSRQGAGGANVLTF.

This clonotype showed up just a few times. The V gene is TRBV7-6, the J gene TRBJ1-2; D not certain. Germline loops: CDR1 SGHVS, CDR2 FNYEAQ. V shed 0 bases and J shed 7 bases, with 12 bases lying between them. CDR3 length: 14 amino acids. CDR3 sequence reads: CASSLAPGIRGYTF. As DNA, the CDR3 is TGTGCCAGCAGCTTAGCTCCGGGGATCCGTGGCTACACCTTC.

V usage is TRBV20-1 and J usage is TRBJ1-5; a weak D match, TRBD1 (6 bases). The CDR3 runs to 15 residues. Germline V gene lookup returns CDR1 DFQATT and CDR2 SNEGSKA (reference sequence). Trimming shortened V by 1 base and J by 3 bases, and 13 bases separated the two germline ends. CDR3 in DNA: TGCAGTGCTAGAGTGGCAGGGGTCACCAATCAGCCCCAGCATTTT. Translated, it gives CSARVAGVTNQPQHF.

This clonotype was detected only a few times. The V and J genes are TRBV2 and TRBJ1-1; D may be TRBD1 (6 bases). Germline values: CDR1 SNHLY, CDR2 FYNNEI. V dropped 4 bases and J dropped 4 bases, with 13 bases sitting between them. This CDR3 has 14 amino acids. DNA of the CDR3: TGTGCCAGCAGTGGCCAGGACAGAGGCACTGAAGCTTTCTTT. This translates into CASSGQDRGTEAFF.